This T cell receptor (beta chain) was recorded in a study of shared clonotypes between healthy human individuals. As concerns this clone: Its antigen is as yet unknown. At one of its ends the junction is not consistent with the germline gene, which may arise from a read error.

Study-level points and caveats: Relative to their counterparts shared across all four donors, non-shared clonotypes exhibited diminished generation probabilities.

Recent vaccinations or acute infections were absent in the healthy HIV-negative adult donors. Using immunoSEQ multiplex PCR, the repertoire was profiled, and TCRdb retains in-frame clones only, with some absent. The sample includes 2 million to 2.5 million clones, approximately 95% of them seen just once. The CDR3 length is 14 residues. The germline gives CDR1 MNHNS, CDR2 SASEGT. This TCR derives from a man in his late teens or twenties in good health. Some clones in this sample may be carry-over from other donors' samples. Material for sequencing was naive CD4+ T cells from PBMCs. The subset here: CD45RA+ positively selected. The J gene is TRBJ2-1, the V gene TRBV6-1; 10 bases are shared with TRBD1. CDR3 in DNA: TGTGCCAGCAGTTCAATACAAGGGGACAGGGGAAGGATCTTC. It specifies CASSSIQGDRGRIF.